This TCR beta chain derives from a study of blood T cell repertoires in COVID-19 (TCRdb year 2020). Concerning the study at large: The collaborator samples originated in the United States, Italy and Spain and spanned the acute and convalescent phases of COVID-19. The repertoires were released in a freely available public database intended as a resource for research on the immune response to SARS-CoV-2. Deeply sampled blood TCRbeta repertoires from subjects exposed to, actively infected with, or recovered from COVID-19 were included in the dataset. Nearly every sample came with metadata listing a de-identified subject ID, COVID-19 status, age in years and sex. Where available, HLA class I and class II types were taken from metadata supplied by the sample provider and were not determined by assay-based typing. Samples came from the ongoing ImmuneRACE study (first 160 participants) plus 1,254 subjects from 6 global collaborators. The prospective study material was composed of cDNA or gDNA derived from T cells, B-cell-depleted T cells, or PBMCs.

Collaborating institutions collected whole blood in K2EDTA tubes following their own protocols. Collaborator samples were shipped for TCRbeta analysis as frozen whole blood, isolated PBMCs, or DNA extracted from either sample type. TCRbeta CDR3 regions were amplified from genomic DNA by means of the immunoSEQ Assay, a bias-controlled multiplex PCR. The study's own analysis went as follows. The number of nucleated cells in each sample was estimated by amplification of reference gene primers within the assay. To quantify the absolute abundance of each unique TCRbeta CDR3 rearrangement, sequence reads were collapsed and filtered. For each sample, productive Simpson clonality was calculated as the square root of Simpson's diversity index across productive rearrangements. TCRdb's version of the immuneACCESS table is confined to in-frame rearrangements and falls short of the full clone set. An unresolved V gene accounts for under half of the shortfall where checked; the remainder is of unknown origin. The D gene and trimming were derived from the DNA, and the V and J assignments and clone size from that table. The sample table contains about 370,000 clones; only one count was recorded for 90% of them. The leading ten clones occupy approximately 6.2% of the sample.

Trimming accounts for 1 base at V and 3 bases at J, while the number of junction bases matched to no gene is 10. CDR1 and CDR2 (SGHRS, YFSETQ) derive from the germline V gene. Taken from cysteine to phenylalanine, the CDR3 has 17 residues. The retained sequence is limited to the CDR3, 51 bases, with the frame set at the first base. Comments on this clone: Its antigen target is currently unknown. Base qualities are missing; no much larger clone stands one base away.

Results and caveats for the whole study, not just this receptor: Clinical and demographic metadata were provided uncurated, with the amount varying by source and participant.

This clonotype originated in a man aged 18-30 years with active or convalescent COVID-19. Sequencing input: peripheral blood. The V gene is TRBV5-1 and the J gene is TRBJ1-1, with 9 bases in between that match TRBD1. The CDR3 protein is CASSLNRGRYSDTEAFF. The DNA sequence follows: TGCGCCAGCAGCTTGAACAGGGGGCGATACTCTGACACTGAAGCTTTCTTT.